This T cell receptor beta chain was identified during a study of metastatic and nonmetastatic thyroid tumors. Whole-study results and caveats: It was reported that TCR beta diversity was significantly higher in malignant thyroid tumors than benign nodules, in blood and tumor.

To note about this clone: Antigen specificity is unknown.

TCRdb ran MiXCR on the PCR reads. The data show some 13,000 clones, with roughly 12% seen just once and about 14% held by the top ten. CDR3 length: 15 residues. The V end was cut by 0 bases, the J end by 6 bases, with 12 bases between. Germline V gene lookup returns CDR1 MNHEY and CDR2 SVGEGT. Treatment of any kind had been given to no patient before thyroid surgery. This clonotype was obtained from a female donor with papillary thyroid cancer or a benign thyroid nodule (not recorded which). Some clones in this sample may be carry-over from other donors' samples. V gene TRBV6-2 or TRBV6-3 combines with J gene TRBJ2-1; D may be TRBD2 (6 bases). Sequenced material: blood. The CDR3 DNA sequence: TGTGCCAGCAGTTACTCGAGGAGGGCCGGCAATGAGCAGTTCTTC. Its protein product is CASSYSRRAGNEQFF.